Listed below are T cell receptor beta chains from one sample, sequenced in a study of blood T cell repertoires in COVID-19. Sequenced by immunoSEQ multiplex PCR; TCRdb stores in-frame clones only, minus some. The data contain under 100,000 clones, 80% of them singletons. Specimen: peripheral blood. The source is a woman between 40 and 50 years old with active or convalescent COVID-19. CDR3s include the opening cysteine and the closing phenylalanine or tryptophan. A D gene is named only where the DNA matches it firmly. Clone size is given for some rows only: seen once, a few or many times, or a class if the clone is expanded.

CASSPSARQGGGTEAFF TGCGCCAGCAGCCCCTCCGCAAGACAGGGCGGGGGGACTGAAGCTTTCTTT NA TRBD1 TRBJ1-1 TRBV4-1
CASSHRAGLYTGELFF TGTGCCAGCAGCCACCGGGCGGGCCTTTACACCGGGGAGCTGTTTTTT NA NA TRBJ2-2 TRBV4-2
CATSTRLAGGETQYF TGTGCCACCAGCACCAGACTAGCGGGAGGAGAGACCCAGTACTTC NA TRBD2 TRBJ2-5 TRBV15
CASSLTGGYARDTQYF TGTGCCAGCAGCCTTACGGGGGGATACGCCCGGGATACGCAGTATTTT NA TRBD2 TRBJ2-3 TRBV3-1/TRBV3-2
CASSLFGGGRQETQYF TGTGCCAGCAGTTTATTCGGGGGGGGACGGCAAGAGACCCAGTACTTC once TRBD2 TRBJ2-5 TRBV28
CASSLVFGADTQYF TGTGCCAGCAGCTTAGTGTTCGGGGCAGATACGCAGTATTTT few NA TRBJ2-3 TRBV5-8
CAISVAGRGSTDTQYF TGTGCCATCAGTGTGGCTGGTCGAGGGAGCACAGATACGCAGTATTTT once NA TRBJ2-3 TRBV10-3
CSVGRGPDTGELFF TGCAGCGTTGGTAGGGGGCCTGACACCGGGGAGCTGTTTTTT NA TRBD1 TRBJ2-2 TRBV29-1
CASSLSSTDTQYF TGTGCCAGCAGCCTCTCTAGCACAGATACGCAGTATTTT once NA TRBJ2-3 TRBV7-3
CASRPGQSTNEKLFF TGCGCCAGCAGACCTGGACAGTCAACTAATGAAAAACTGTTTTTT NA NA TRBJ1-4 TRBV4-3
CASTPPYAGNQPQHF TGTGCCAGCACCCCCCCCTACGCGGGCAATCAGCCCCAGCATTTT NA NA TRBJ1-5 TRBV28
CASSLRTGQETQYF TGTGCCAGCAGCTTGAGGACAGGACAAGAGACCCAGTACTTC NA TRBD1 TRBJ2-5 TRBV7-2
CASSSTSGSHEQYF TGTGCCAGCAGCTCGACTAGCGGGAGCCACGAGCAGTACTTC large TRBD2 TRBJ2-7 TRBV7-9
CASSTGQGYQETQYF TGTGCCAGTAGTACGGGACAGGGGTACCAAGAGACCCAGTACTTC NA TRBD1 TRBJ2-5 TRBV19
CASSFGLAGVWEQYF TGTGCCAGCAGCTTTGGGTTAGCGGGAGTATGGGAGCAGTACTTC NA TRBD2 TRBJ2-7 TRBV7-2
CASSFQGGGYTF TGTGCCAGCAGCTTTCAGGGAGGTGGCTACACCTTC few NA TRBJ1-2 TRBV7-9
CASSLPGGGYTF TGTGCCAGCAGCTTGCCGGGTGGAGGCTACACCTTC NA NA TRBJ1-2 TRBV5-5
CASSQGSGRDIQYF TGTGCCAGCAGCCAAGGCAGCGGGCGAGACATTCAGTACTTC few NA TRBJ2-4 TRBV4-2
CAWTRGGLYNEQFF TGTGCCTGGACCCGGGGGGGCCTTTACAATGAGCAGTTCTTC NA TRBD2 TRBJ2-1 TRBV30
CASSPSDYGYTF TGTGCCAGCAGTCCGTCCGACTATGGCTACACCTTC NA NA TRBJ1-2 TRBV6-5
CASSRRTGGFYEQYF TGTGCCAGCAGCCGAAGGACAGGGGGCTTCTACGAGCAGTACTTC NA TRBD1 TRBJ2-7 TRBV5-6
CASSPRTGVNQETQYF TGTGCCAGCAGCCCCCGGACAGGGGTAAACCAAGAGACCCAGTACTTC NA TRBD1 TRBJ2-5 TRBV11-2
CASSQESGSPYEQYF TGCGCCAGCAGCCAAGAGAGCGGGAGCCCCTACGAGCAGTACTTC NA TRBD2 TRBJ2-7 TRBV4-1
CATSREGTGIAEKLFF TGTGCCACCAGCAGAGAAGGGACAGGGATCGCTGAAAAACTGTTTTTT NA TRBD1 TRBJ1-4 TRBV15
CASSPTVGTRDEQFF TGTGCCAGCAGCCCAACGGTCGGGACTAGAGATGAGCAGTTCTTC NA TRBD2 TRBJ2-1 TRBV4-2
CASSISQGGISPLHF TGTGCCAGTAGTATTTCCCAGGGTGGGATTTCACCCCTCCACTTT once NA TRBJ1-6 TRBV19
CASSTRTSLHSSYNEQFF TGTGCCAGCAGCACCCGGACAAGCCTGCACAGCTCCTACAATGAGCAGTTCTTC once NA TRBJ2-1 TRBV5-5
CASSLDRTSGGSTDTQYF TGTGCCAGCAGCTTAGACCGGACTAGCGGGGGGAGCACAGATACGCAGTATTTT few TRBD2 TRBJ2-3 TRBV11-3
CSAGTRVGEQYF TGCAGCGCAGGAACCCGGGTTGGGGAGCAGTACTTC NA NA TRBJ2-7 TRBV29-1
CSVMTGYGSPLHF TGCAGCGTAATGACAGGGTATGGATCACCCCTCCACTTT once TRBD1 TRBJ1-6 TRBV29-1
CASSQDRGVGRQEQYF TGTGCCAGCAGCCAAGATCGTGGCGTGGGGCGTCAGGAGCAGTACTTC few NA TRBJ2-7 TRBV3-1/TRBV3-2
CASSLARLAGYNEQFF TGTGCCAGCAGCTTGGCGAGACTAGCGGGGTACAATGAGCAGTTCTTC NA TRBD2 TRBJ2-1 TRBV5-6
CASSQDQTGGYGYTF TGTGCCAGCAGCCAAGATCAGACGGGAGGCTATGGCTACACCTTC NA NA TRBJ1-2 TRBV4-2
CASSRTGLSYEQYF TGTGCCAGCAGCCGGACAGGGCTCTCCTACGAGCAGTACTTC NA TRBD1 TRBJ2-7 TRBV6-2/TRBV6-3
CASSSGQPDTQYF TGTGCCAGCAGCTCCGGTCAACCAGATACGCAGTATTTT NA NA TRBJ2-3 TRBV11-1
CASSLGAVFSNQPQHF TGTGCCAGCAGCTTAGGGGCCGTGTTCAGCAATCAGCCCCAGCATTTT few NA TRBJ1-5 TRBV7-8
CASRYRGTSFGANVLTF TGTGCCAGTCGGTACAGGGGTACCTCTTTTGGGGCCAACGTCCTGACTTTC NA TRBD1 TRBJ2-6 TRBV19
CSVSGTGGGQPQHF TGCAGCGTTTCCGGGACAGGGGGAGGTCAGCCCCAGCATTTT NA TRBD1 TRBJ1-5 TRBV29-1
CASSSGTSGHPIYEQYF TGTGCCAGCAGCTCGGGGACTAGCGGGCATCCGATCTACGAGCAGTACTTC NA TRBD2 TRBJ2-7 TRBV9
CASRQGNQPQHF TGTGCCAGCAGACAGGGAAATCAGCCCCAGCATTTT NA NA TRBJ1-5 TRBV6-5
CAWRALRGVETQYF TGTGCCTGGAGAGCACTACGGGGGGTGGAGACCCAGTACTTC NA TRBD2 TRBJ2-5 TRBV30
CASSDRGPDSPLHF TGTGCCAGCAGTGACAGGGGTCCTGATTCACCCCTCCACTTT few NA TRBJ1-6 TRBV6-1
CASSSPTGGLYEQYF TGTGCCAGCAGTTCCCCGACAGGGGGGCTCTACGAGCAGTACTTC NA TRBD1 TRBJ2-7 TRBV6-5
CASSGQGGQPQHF TGTGCCAGCAGTGGACAGGGGGGTCAGCCCCAGCATTTT NA TRBD1 TRBJ1-5 TRBV25-1
CASSQEGGYYTGELFF TGTGCCAGCAGCCAAGAGGGGGGATATTACACCGGGGAGCTGTTTTTT NA NA TRBJ2-2 TRBV4-2
CASSQDTRDGNTIYF TGCGCCAGCAGCCAAGATACGCGGGACGGAAACACCATATATTTT NA NA TRBJ1-3 TRBV4-3
CASSQETGVRLAGPYEQYF TGCGCCAGCAGCCAAGAGACAGGGGTTAGACTAGCGGGGCCCTACGAGCAGTACTTC NA TRBD2 TRBJ2-7 TRBV4-3
CASRETNTGELFF TGTGCCAGCAGGGAGACCAACACCGGGGAGCTGTTTTTT once NA TRBJ2-2 TRBV6-5
CASSPGENTEAFF TGTGCCAGCTCACCAGGAGAGAACACTGAAGCTTTCTTT few NA TRBJ1-1 TRBV18
CASGQGLAGNTIYF TGTGCCAGCGGCCAGGGTCTTGCCGGAAACACCATATATTTT NA NA TRBJ1-3 TRBV2
CASNQGNQPQHF TGTGCCAGCAACCAGGGGAATCAGCCCCAGCATTTT NA NA TRBJ1-5 TRBV12-3/TRBV12-4
CATRDRGAGDADTQYF TGTGCCACGCGGGACAGGGGTGCTGGGGACGCAGATACGCAGTATTTT few TRBD1 TRBJ2-3 TRBV10-3
CASSESSPLHF TGTGCCAGCAGTGAGAGTTCACCCCTCCACTTT NA NA TRBJ1-6 TRBV2
CATSDWGQDNEQFF TGTGCCACCAGTGATTGGGGACAGGACAATGAGCAGTTCTTC once TRBD1 TRBJ2-1 TRBV24-1